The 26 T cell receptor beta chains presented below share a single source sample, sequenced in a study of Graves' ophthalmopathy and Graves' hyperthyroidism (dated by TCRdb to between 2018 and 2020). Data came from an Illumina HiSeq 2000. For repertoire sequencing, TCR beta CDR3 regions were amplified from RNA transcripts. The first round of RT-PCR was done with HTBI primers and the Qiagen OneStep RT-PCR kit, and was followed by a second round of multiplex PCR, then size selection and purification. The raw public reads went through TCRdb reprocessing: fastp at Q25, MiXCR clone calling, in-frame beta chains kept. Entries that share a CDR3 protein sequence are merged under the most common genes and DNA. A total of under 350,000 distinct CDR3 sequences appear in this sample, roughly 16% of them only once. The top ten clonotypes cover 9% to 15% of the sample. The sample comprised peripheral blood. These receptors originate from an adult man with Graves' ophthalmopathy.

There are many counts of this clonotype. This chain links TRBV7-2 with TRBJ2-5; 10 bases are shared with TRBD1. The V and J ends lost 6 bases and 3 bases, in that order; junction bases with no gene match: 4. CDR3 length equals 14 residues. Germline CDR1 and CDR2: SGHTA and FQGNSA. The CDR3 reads CASSPGTGEETQYF. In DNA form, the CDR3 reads TGTGCCAGCAGTCCAGGGACAGGGGAAGAGACCCAGTACTTC.

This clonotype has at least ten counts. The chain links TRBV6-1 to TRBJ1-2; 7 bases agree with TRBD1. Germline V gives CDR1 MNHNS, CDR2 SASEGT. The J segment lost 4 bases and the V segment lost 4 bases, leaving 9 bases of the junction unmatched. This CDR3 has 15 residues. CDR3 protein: CASSAGGRVSYGYTF. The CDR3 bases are TGTGCCAGCAGTGCAGGGGGTCGTGTTTCCTATGGCTACACCTTC.

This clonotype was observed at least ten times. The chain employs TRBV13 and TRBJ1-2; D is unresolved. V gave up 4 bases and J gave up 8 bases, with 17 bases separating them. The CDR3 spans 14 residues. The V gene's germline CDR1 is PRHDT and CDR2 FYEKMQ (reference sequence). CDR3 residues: CASSSQPEGLGYTF. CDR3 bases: TGTGCCAGCAGCTCCCAGCCTGAAGGGTTGGGCTACACCTTC. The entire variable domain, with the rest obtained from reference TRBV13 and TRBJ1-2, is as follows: AAGVIQSPRHLIKEKRETATLKCYPIPRHDTVYWYQQGPGQDPQFLISFYEKMQSDKGSIPDRFSAQQFSDYHSELNMSSLELGDSALYFCASSSQPEGLGYTFGSGTRLTVV.

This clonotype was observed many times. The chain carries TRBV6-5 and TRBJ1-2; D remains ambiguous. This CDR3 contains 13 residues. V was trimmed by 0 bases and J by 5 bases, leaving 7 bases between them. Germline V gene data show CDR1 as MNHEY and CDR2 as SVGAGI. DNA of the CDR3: TGTGCCAGCAGTTACTCGCCCATTTATGGCTACACCTTC. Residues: CASSYSPIYGYTF.

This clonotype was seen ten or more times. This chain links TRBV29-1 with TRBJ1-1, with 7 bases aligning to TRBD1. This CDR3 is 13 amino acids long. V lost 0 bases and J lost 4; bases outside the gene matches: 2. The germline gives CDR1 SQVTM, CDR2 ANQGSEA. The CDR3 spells CSVEENRGTEAFF. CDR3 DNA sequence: TGCAGCGTTGAAGAGAACAGGGGCACTGAAGCTTTCTTT.

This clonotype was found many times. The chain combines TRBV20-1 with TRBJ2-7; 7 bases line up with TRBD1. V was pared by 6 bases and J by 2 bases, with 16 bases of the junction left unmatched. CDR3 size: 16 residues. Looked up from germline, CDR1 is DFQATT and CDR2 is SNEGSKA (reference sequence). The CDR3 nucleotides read TGCAGTGCATATAGAGTTCAAGGGGGCCGGGCCTACGAGCAGTACTTC. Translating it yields CSAYRVQGGRAYEQYF.

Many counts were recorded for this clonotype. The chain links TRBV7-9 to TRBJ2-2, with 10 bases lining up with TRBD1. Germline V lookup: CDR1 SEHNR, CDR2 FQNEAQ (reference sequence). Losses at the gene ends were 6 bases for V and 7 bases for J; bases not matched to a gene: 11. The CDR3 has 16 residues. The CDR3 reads CASSSPRQGADGELFF. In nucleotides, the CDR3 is TGTGCCAGCAGTTCTCCTAGACAGGGGGCTGACGGGGAGCTGTTTTTT.

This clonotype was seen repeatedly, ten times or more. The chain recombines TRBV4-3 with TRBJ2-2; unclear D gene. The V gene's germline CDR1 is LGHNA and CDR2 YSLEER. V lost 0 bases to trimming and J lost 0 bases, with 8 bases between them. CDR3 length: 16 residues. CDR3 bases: TGCGCCAGCAGCCAAGAACTGCTTGCGAACACCGGGGAGCTGTTTTTT. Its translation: CASSQELLANTGELFF.

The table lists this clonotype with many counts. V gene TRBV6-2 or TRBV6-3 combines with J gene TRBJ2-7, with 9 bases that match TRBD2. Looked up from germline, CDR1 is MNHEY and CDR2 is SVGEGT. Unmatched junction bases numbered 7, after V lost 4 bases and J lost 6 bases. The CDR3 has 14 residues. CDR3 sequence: CASSLSGLASEQYF. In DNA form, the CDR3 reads TGTGCCAGCAGTTTGTCGGGACTAGCCTCCGAGCAGTACTTC.

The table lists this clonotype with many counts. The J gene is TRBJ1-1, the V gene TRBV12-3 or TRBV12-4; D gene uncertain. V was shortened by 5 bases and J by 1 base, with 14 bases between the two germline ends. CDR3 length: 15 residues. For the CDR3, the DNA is TGTGCCAGCAGTGTTTCAGTAATCGGGAACACTGAAGCTTTCTTT. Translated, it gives CASSVSVIGNTEAFF.

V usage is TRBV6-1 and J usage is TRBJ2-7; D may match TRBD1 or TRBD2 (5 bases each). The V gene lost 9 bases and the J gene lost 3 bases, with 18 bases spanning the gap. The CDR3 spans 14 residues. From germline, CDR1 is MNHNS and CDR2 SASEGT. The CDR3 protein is CASDLQGVGYEQYF. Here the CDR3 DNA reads TGTGCCAGTGATCTTCAGGGAGTCGGCTACGAGCAGTACTTC.

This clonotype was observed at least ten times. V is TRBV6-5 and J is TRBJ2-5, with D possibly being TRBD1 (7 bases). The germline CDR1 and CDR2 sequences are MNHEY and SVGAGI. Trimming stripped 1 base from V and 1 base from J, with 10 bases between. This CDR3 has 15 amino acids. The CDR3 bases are TGTGCCAGCAGTTACTACAGGGGAGGCCAAGAGACCCAGTACTTC. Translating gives CASSYYRGGQETQYF.

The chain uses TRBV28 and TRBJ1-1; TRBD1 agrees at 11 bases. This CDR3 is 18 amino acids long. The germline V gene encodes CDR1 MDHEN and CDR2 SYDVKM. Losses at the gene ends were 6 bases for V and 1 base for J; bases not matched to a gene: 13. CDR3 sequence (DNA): TGTGCCAGCAGACTATTCCGGGACAGGGGGGAGGGGAACACTGAAGCTTTCTTT. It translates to CASRLFRDRGEGNTEAFF.

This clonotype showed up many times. CDR3 coding DNA: TGTGCCAGCAGCGCGACAGCGCGCACCGGGGAGCTGTTTTTT. Translating gives CASSATARTGELFF. The rearrangement links TRBV11-2 to TRBJ2-2; possibly TRBD1 for D (5 bases). This CDR3 comprises 14 residues. The germline gives CDR1 SGHAT, CDR2 FQNNGV. V lost 5 bases to trimming and J lost 4 bases, with 11 bases between them.

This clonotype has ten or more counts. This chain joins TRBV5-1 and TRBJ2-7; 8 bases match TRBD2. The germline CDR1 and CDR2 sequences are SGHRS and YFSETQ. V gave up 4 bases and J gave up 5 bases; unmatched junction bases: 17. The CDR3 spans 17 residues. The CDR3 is CASSIVIAGSLKDEQYF. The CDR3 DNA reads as TGCGCCAGCAGCATCGTTATAGCGGGAAGCCTTAAAGACGAGCAGTACTTC.

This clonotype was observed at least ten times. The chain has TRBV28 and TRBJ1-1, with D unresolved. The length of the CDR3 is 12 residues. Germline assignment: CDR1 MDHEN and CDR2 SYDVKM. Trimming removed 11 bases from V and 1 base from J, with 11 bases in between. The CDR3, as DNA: TGTGCCGCCACCGGGCAGAACACTGAAGCTTTCTTT. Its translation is CAATGQNTEAFF.

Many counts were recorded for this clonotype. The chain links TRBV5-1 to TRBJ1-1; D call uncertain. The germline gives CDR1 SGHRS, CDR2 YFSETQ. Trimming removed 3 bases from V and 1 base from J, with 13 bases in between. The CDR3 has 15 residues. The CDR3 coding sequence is TGCGCCAGCAGCTCCTCGACGGGGAGGAACACTGAAGCTTTCTTT. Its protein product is CASSSSTGRNTEAFF.

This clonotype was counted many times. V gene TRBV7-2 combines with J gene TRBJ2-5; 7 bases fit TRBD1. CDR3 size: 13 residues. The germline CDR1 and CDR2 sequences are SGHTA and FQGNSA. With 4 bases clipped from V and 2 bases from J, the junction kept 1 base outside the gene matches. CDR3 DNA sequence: TGTGCCAGCAGCTCGGGACAGCAAGAGACCCAGTACTTC. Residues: CASSSGQQETQYF.

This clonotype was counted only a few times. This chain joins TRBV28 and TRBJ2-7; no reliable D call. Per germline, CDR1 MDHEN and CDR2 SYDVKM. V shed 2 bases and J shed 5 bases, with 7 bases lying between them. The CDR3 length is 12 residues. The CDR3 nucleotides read TGTGCCAGCAGTTTACAGTTCCACGAGCAGTACTTC. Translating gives CASSLQFHEQYF.

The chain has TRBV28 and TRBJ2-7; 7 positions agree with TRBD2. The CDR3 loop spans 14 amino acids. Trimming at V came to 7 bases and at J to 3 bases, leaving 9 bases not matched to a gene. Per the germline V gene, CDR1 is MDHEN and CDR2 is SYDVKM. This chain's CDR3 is CASKGHKRDYEQYF. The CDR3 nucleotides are TGTGCCAGCAAGGGTCATAAGCGGGACTACGAGCAGTACTTC.

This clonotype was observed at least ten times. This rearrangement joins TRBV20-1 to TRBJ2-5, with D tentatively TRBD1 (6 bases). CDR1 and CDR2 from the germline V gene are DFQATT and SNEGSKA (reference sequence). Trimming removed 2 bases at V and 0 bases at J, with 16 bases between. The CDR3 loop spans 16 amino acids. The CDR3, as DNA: TGCAGTGCTAGATCGGAATTTACAGGGCACCAAGAGACCCAGTACTTC. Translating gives CSARSEFTGHQETQYF.

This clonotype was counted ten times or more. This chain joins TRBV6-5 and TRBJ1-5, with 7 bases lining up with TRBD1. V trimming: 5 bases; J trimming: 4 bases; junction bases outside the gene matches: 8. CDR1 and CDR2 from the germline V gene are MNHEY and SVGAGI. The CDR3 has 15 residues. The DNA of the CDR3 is TGTGCCAGCAGTACCGAGGGGGCTAGTAATCAGCCCCAGCATTTT. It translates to CASSTEGASNQPQHF.

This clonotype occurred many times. DNA of the CDR3: TGTGCCAGCAGCACGAGCGGCGAGCAGTACTTC. This sequence encodes CASSTSGEQYF. The rearrangement links TRBV7-8 to TRBJ2-7; a possible D gene is TRBD2 (5 bases). V lost 5 bases and J lost 6, with 8 bases in between. The CDR3 runs 11 residues. Germline CDR1 is SGHVS and CDR2 is FQNEAQ.

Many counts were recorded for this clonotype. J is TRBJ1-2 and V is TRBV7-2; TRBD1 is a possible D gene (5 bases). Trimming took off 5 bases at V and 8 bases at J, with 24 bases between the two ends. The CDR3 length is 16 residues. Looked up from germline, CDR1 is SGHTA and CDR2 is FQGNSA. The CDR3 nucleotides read TGTGCCAGCAGCAGTAGAGGTTGGGGGGGTCTTGAGGGCTACACCTTC. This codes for CASSSRGWGGLEGYTF. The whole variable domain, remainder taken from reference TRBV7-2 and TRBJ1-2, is GAGVSQSPSNKVTEKGKDVELRCDPISGHTALYWYRQSLGQGLEFLIYFQGNSAPDKSGLPSDRFSAERTGGSVSTLTIQRTQQEDSAVYLCASSSRGWGGLEGYTFGSGTRLTVV.

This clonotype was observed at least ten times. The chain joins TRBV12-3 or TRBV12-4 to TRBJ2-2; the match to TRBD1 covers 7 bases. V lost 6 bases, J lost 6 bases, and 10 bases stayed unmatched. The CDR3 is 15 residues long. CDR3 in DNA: TGTGCCAGCAGATCGGTACAGGGGATTCCCGGGGAGCTGTTTTTT. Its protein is CASRSVQGIPGELFF.

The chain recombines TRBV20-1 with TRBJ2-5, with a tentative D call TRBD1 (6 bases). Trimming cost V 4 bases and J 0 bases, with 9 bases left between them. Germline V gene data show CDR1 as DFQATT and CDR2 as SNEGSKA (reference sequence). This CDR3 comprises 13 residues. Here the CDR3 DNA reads TGCAGTGCTATAAGGGGGTACCAAGAGACCCAGTACTTC. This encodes CSAIRGYQETQYF.